This passage covers 27 T cell receptor beta chains from one sample sequenced in a study of blood T cells in healthy people across ages. The use of a sample-barcoded 5' primer and a J-beta primer mix characterized a second PCR of roughly 7 to 11 cycles. Using its own MiXCR run on the 5' RACE reads, TCRdb lists one record per CDR3 protein. Of around 690,000 distinct CDR3 sequences listed, approximately 59% are singletons. What was sequenced was blood. Receptor source: a man in his sixties in good health.

This clonotype has just a few counts. This rearrangement joins TRBV20-1 to TRBJ1-1, with unresolved D. The V and J ends lost 3 bases and 1 base respectively, with 9 bases between them. The CDR3 runs to 13 residues. The germline V gene has CDR1 DFQATT and CDR2 SNEGSKA (reference sequence). The CDR3, as DNA: TGCAGTGCTAGTTTTCGAGCGAACACTGAAGCTTTCTTT. Translation: CSASFRANTEAFF.

The V and J genes are TRBV3-1 and TRBJ2-5, with TRBD2 matching 13 bases. This CDR3 is 19 amino acids long. V was clipped by 1 base and J by 1 base; unmatched bases: 9. The germline V gene has CDR1 LGHDT and CDR2 YNNKEL (reference sequence). The CDR3 DNA is TGTGCCAGCAGCCAAGGGGAGATGGGACTAGCGGGATTCCAAGAGACCCAGTACTTC. Amino acid sequence: CASSQGEMGLAGFQETQYF.

The sample holds one count of this clonotype. V usage is TRBV7-2 and J usage is TRBJ1-5; 8 positions match TRBD1. The CDR3 length is 14 residues. V was pared by 1 base and J by 10 bases, with 6 bases of the junction left unmatched. Per germline, CDR1 SGHTA and CDR2 FQGNSA. Written as DNA, the CDR3 is TGTGCCAGCAGCTTAGAGGGACAGGTTACACCCCAGCATTTT. The encoded protein is CASSLEGQVTPQHF.

This clonotype was observed a handful of times. The chain employs TRBV2 and TRBJ2-5; D is undetermined. Germline values: CDR1 SNHLY, CDR2 FYNNEI. The CDR3 has 10 residues. The V end lost 6 bases, the J end lost 5 bases, and 4 bases lay between the germline ends. CDR3 sequence reads: CASRDETQYF. CDR3 in DNA: TGTGCCAGCAGGGATGAGACCCAGTACTTC.

This CDR3 reads CAISEPGRANYGYTF. The DNA for the CDR3 is TGTGCCATCAGTGAGCCGGGCCGAGCTAACTATGGCTACACCTTC. The chain employs TRBV10-3 and TRBJ1-2; D is unresolved. V lost 2 bases and J 0 bases, leaving 10 bases between the germline ends. Germline V lookup: CDR1 ENHRY, CDR2 SYGVKD. The CDR3 contains 15 residues.

The gene calls are TRBV20-1 and TRBJ1-4, with D unclear. The V end lost 3 bases, the J end lost 5 bases, and 13 bases lay between the germline ends. The germline V gene has CDR1 DFQATT and CDR2 SNEGSKA (reference sequence). The CDR3 length is 14 residues. The CDR3 spells CSARESTANEKLFF. CDR3 nucleotides: TGCAGTGCTAGGGAGAGTACAGCGAATGAAAAACTGTTTTTT.

This clonotype was detected only a few times. This CDR3 is CASSKVAYEQYF. CDR3 coding DNA: TGTGCCAGCAGTAAGGTGGCCTACGAGCAGTACTTC. J is TRBJ2-7 and V is TRBV7-2; D is uncertain. Germline V gene lookup returns CDR1 SGHTA and CDR2 FQGNSA. The CDR3 consists of 12 residues. V was pared by 6 bases and J by 2 bases, with 8 bases between.

V gene TRBV12-3 or TRBV12-4 combines with J gene TRBJ1-2; a weak D match, TRBD1 (5 bases). This CDR3 has 17 residues. V was cut by 6 bases and J by 0 bases, with 20 bases left in between. CDR3 protein: CASSLTSRRGANYGYTF. The CDR3 nucleotides read TGTGCCAGCAGCCTGACAAGCCGCCGGGGGGCTAACTATGGCTACACCTTC.

This clonotype has more than one count but fewer than ten. V is TRBV20-1 and J is TRBJ1-2, with D maybe TRBD1 (5 bases). This CDR3 comprises 11 residues. Germline V gene lookup returns CDR1 DFQATT and CDR2 SNEGSKA (reference sequence). The germline V and J ends were trimmed by 6 bases and 3 bases, with 8 bases remaining between them. The CDR3 nucleotides read TGCAGTGCGCGGGGGGACTATGGCTACACCTTC. Its translation is CSARGDYGYTF.

The chain couples TRBV3-1 to TRBJ2-7; a weak D match, TRBD1 (5 bases). The CDR3 has 14 amino acids. V was shortened by 2 bases and J by 1 base, with 9 bases between the two germline ends. Per germline, CDR1 LGHDT and CDR2 YNNKEL (reference sequence). The CDR3 DNA is TGTGCCAGCAGCCAAAACCGACAGTCCTACGAGCAGTACTTC. Protein: CASSQNRQSYEQYF.

CDR3 nucleotide sequence: TGTGCCAGCAGCCAAGGGCGGGGGGGCCTGAAGGTGCAGTACTTC. It yields the protein CASSQGRGGLKVQYF. The V call is TRBV3-1, the J call TRBJ2-7; 9 bases are a match to TRBD2. Germline V CDR1 and CDR2: LGHDT, YNNKEL (reference sequence). V dropped 1 base and J dropped 9; count of bases not matched to a gene: 10. The CDR3 is made up of 15 amino acids.

V is TRBV20-1 and J is TRBJ2-7; the D gene could be TRBD1 or TRBD2 (5 bases each). Trimming left V 6 bases short and J 2 bases short, with 14 bases between. Germline V gene data show CDR1 as DFQATT and CDR2 as SNEGSKA (reference sequence). This CDR3 is 13 amino acids long. The DNA for the CDR3 is TGCAGTGCCTCCCGCCAGGGACCCTACGAGCAGTACTTC. Protein: CSASRQGPYEQYF.

The chain uses TRBV25-1 and TRBJ2-5, with D perhaps being TRBD1 or TRBD2 (6 bases each). The CDR3 length is 16 residues. Trimming shortened V by 4 bases and J by 0 bases, and 15 bases separated the two germline ends. CDR1 and CDR2 (germline): MGHDK, SYGVNS. The CDR3 region is CASSGSGAWYQETQYF. DNA of the CDR3: TGTGCCAGCAGTGGTTCGGGGGCCTGGTACCAAGAGACCCAGTACTTC.

This clonotype was seen a few times. This chain uses TRBV29-1 with TRBJ2-3; possible D gene TRBD1, 5 bases. The germline CDR1 and CDR2 sequences are SQVTM and ANQGSEA. The CDR3 is made up of 14 amino acids. Trimming stripped 6 bases from V and 2 bases from J, with 15 bases between. CDR3 residues: CSVVRALATDTQYF. DNA of the CDR3: TGCAGCGTGGTCAGGGCCCTCGCCACAGATACGCAGTATTTT.

This clonotype was seen just once. The rearrangement joins TRBV7-2 to TRBJ2-5, with 10 bases that match TRBD2. The CDR3 contains 17 residues. Germline assignment: CDR1 SGHTA and CDR2 FQGNSA. The trim removed 0 bases at V and 4 bases at J, leaving 8 bases unmatched. CDR3 bases: TGTGCCAGCAGCTTAGCGGCTAGCGGGAGATTGGGAGAGACCCAGTACTTC. Amino acid sequence: CASSLAASGRLGETQYF.

On this clonotype itself: A much more abundant neighbour one base away suggests this may be a read error. This sequence joins TRBV29-1 and TRBJ2-5, with D maybe TRBD1 (6 bases). The better agreement between TRBJ2-7 and the DNA end casts doubt on the J call. This CDR3 has 13 amino acids. The V gene's germline CDR1 is SQVTM and CDR2 ANQGSEA. The CDR3 DNA reads as TGCAGCGTTGTCCGGGACAAGGGGTACGAGCAGTACTTC. Encoded protein: CSVVRDKGYEQYF.

The rearrangement links TRBV29-1 to TRBJ2-7, with 12 positions matching TRBD2. V dropped 6 bases and J dropped 3; count of bases not matched to a gene: 6. The CDR3 has 14 amino acids. Germline V CDR1 and CDR2: SQVTM, ANQGSEA. The CDR3 is CSVTSGGEVYEQYF. CDR3 bases: TGCAGCGTGACTAGCGGGGGAGAGGTCTACGAGCAGTACTTC.

This clonotype was recorded only once. The gene calls are TRBV5-6 and TRBJ2-3; weak D call: TRBD2 (5 bases). From germline, CDR1 is SGHDT and CDR2 YYEEEE. The CDR3 consists of 12 residues. V gave up 1 base and J gave up 13 bases, with 13 bases separating them. CDR3 loop: CASSLIRGEEYF. CDR3 bases: TGTGCCAGCAGCTTGATCCGGGGTGAGGAGTATTTT.

The chain is built from TRBV25-1 and TRBJ2-5; tentatively, D is TRBD2 (5 bases). The J call may not be correct, given that the DNA end is closer to TRBJ2-7. The germline gives CDR1 MGHDK, CDR2 SYGVNS. This CDR3 is built from 13 residues. The CDR3 loop is CASSEWGAYEQYF. The CDR3 bases are TGTGCCAGCAGTGAATGGGGAGCCTACGAGCAGTACTTC.

This clonotype was counted only a few times. V is TRBV6-5 and J is TRBJ2-1; D possibly corresponds to TRBD1 (5 bases). The V gene lost 4 bases and the J gene lost 5 bases, with 15 bases spanning the gap. Germline CDR1 is MNHEY and CDR2 is SVGAGI. This CDR3 has 15 residues. In DNA form, the CDR3 reads TGTGCCAGCAGTTCTTTCCGGCAGGGTCACAATGAGCAGTTCTTC. It codes for CASSSFRQGHNEQFF.

This clonotype was observed a handful of times. This rearrangement joins TRBV15 to TRBJ1-6, with 8 bases matching TRBD1. Trimming took 3 bases from V and 4 from J; bases not matched to a gene: 8. CDR1 is LNHNV and CDR2 is YYDKDF in the germline V gene (reference sequence). This CDR3 is 17 amino acids long. CDR3: CATSRGGQGQYNSPLHF. Here the CDR3 DNA reads TGTGCCACCAGCAGGGGCGGACAGGGCCAATATAATTCACCCCTCCACTTT.

CDR3 sequence: CAIHGEETQYF. DNA for the CDR3: TGCGCGATCCATGGAGAAGAGACCCAGTACTTC. The chain employs TRBV23-1 and TRBJ2-5, with D uncertain. TRBV23-1 is labeled an ORF, and its function is uncertain. The CDR3 runs to 11 residues.

The V and J genes are TRBV29-1 and TRBJ1-4; 9 positions match TRBD1. Germline V CDR1 and CDR2: SQVTM, ANQGSEA. CDR3 length equals 15 residues. J was trimmed by 1 base and V by 4 bases; bases with no gene match: 4. The CDR3 reads CSVADRGVTNEKLFF. The CDR3 nucleotides read TGCAGCGTTGCGGACAGGGGAGTAACTAATGAAAAACTGTTTTTT.

This clonotype was counted a few times. This chain links TRBV29-1 with TRBJ2-5, with D hard to call. Germline CDR1 SQVTM, CDR2 ANQGSEA. V was pared by 4 bases and J by 1 base, with 10 bases between. The CDR3 has 13 residues. The CDR3 nucleotides are TGCAGCGTTGTACCCAGGACCCAAGAGACCCAGTACTTC. Encoded protein: CSVVPRTQETQYF.

This chain connects TRBV12-3 or TRBV12-4 to TRBJ2-5, with 8 bases identical to TRBD2. The CDR3 is 15 amino acids. Losses at the gene ends were 8 bases for V and 1 base for J; bases not matched to a gene: 9. The CDR3 DNA reads as TGTGCCAGCCGGCCGGCGGGGGGACTCCAAGAGACCCAGTACTTC. Protein product: CASRPAGGLQETQYF.

This clonotype was seen a few times. J is TRBJ2-6 and V is TRBV5-1; 8 nucleotides align to TRBD2. Germline assignment: CDR1 SGHRS and CDR2 YFSETQ. The CDR3 has 15 residues. V shed 4 bases, J shed 2 bases, and the junction held 2 bases outside the gene matches. CDR3 nucleotide sequence: TGCGCCAGCAGCCGACTAGCGACTGGGGCCAACGTCCTGACTTTC. Its protein product is CASSRLATGANVLTF.

A few counts support this clonotype. This chain links TRBV4-2 with TRBJ1-5; 9 bases fit TRBD1. With V trimmed by 1 base and J by 4 bases, 2 bases remained unmatched. Germline CDR1 reads LGHNA; CDR2 reads YNFKEQ. The CDR3 runs to 15 residues. The CDR3 DNA reads as TGTGCCAGCAGCCAAGGGACAGGGGATAATCAGCCCCAGCATTTT. Amino acid sequence: CASSQGTGDNQPQHF.